This T cell receptor beta chain was sequenced in a study of shared clonotypes between healthy human individuals (dated by TCRdb to 2018 to 2020). Regarding the study in general: Three men and two women, aged 18 to 49 years, made up the cohort. For each donor, CD4 naive and CD4 memory were each given three plates, CD8 naive was given two plates, and CD8 memory was given one plate. Different laboratories and diverse techniques were used to prepare libraries and sequence TCR repertoires, to increase sequencing depth and limit assay-specific biases. To estimate repertoire size and how much clonotypes are shared between individuals, the study performed deep sequencing of blood TCR repertoires from five healthy adults. Per donor, leukapheresis produced somewhere between about 0.94 and 8.9 billion PBMCs.

The germline V gene encodes CDR1 GTSNPN and CDR2 SVGIG (reference sequence). V is cut back by 0 bases and J by 5 bases, with 11 bases in the junction unmatched. The CDR3 numbers 16 residues from cysteine through phenylalanine. This entry keeps only the CDR3 DNA: 48 bases, framed from base 1. Beyond this particular receptor, the publication reports: Pairwise subsampling indicated that sequencing depth was expected to affect the degree of clonotype sharing among donors. Only blood was sampled, and tissue TCR repertoires likely differ from those in blood. Higher generation probabilities were observed for clonotypes shared by all four sorted-subset donors than for non-shared clonotypes. The small number of donors limited the genetic and exposure-history diversity represented. Incomplete sequencing was indicated by rarefaction of sorted-subset datasets, despite the large sequencing depth. When a few donors were compared, the shared fraction of clonotypes was about 5% for naive CD4, roughly 3.4% for naive CD8, 2.3% for memory CD4, and less than 0.5% for memory CD8. Estimated clonotype richness was generally larger for naive than for memory subsets.

Using the deep immunoSEQ assay, TCR CDR3 regions were amplified from genomic DNA by multiplex PCR. Genomic DNA extracted from each cell subset was distributed evenly over all wells of several immunoSEQ 96-well plates, and each plate served as one replicate. For sorted subsets, approximately 190 ng genomic DNA, equal to 30,000 to 35,000 T cell genomes, was loaded into each replicate PCR. Purified libraries were quantified with a Qubit 3.0 fluorometer, sized on a Bioanalyzer 2100, and re-quantified with the KAPA Library Quantification kit. Every immunoSEQ 96-well plate was sequenced on a separate single-read 150-cycle Illumina NextSeq 550 flow cell. The source study handled its data this way. The immunoSEQ output contained only junctional sequences without quality scores, so filtering could not match that applied to full-length reads. Sequences were annotated with PyIR, a Python wrapper for IgBLAST v1.9, and V/J genes and CDR3 were assigned using IMGT germline references. Reads with weak V/J assignments (E-value above 1e-6), missing CDR3, stop codons, out-of-frame junctions, or ambiguous translated residues were removed. V3J clonotypes were defined as sequences sharing an identical inferred V gene, J gene, and CDR3 amino acid sequence. Percentage overlap between repertoires was calculated by dividing the number of shared unique clonotypes by the size of the smaller repertoire. Richness of each repertoire was evaluated using RTK rarefaction, the Chao1 estimator, and Recon v2.1 estimates of unobserved clonotypes. Generation probabilities for all TCRbeta clonotypes obtained by the gDNA method from a handful of donors were computed using OLGA. As stored in TCRdb, this immuneACCESS dataset retains in-frame rearrangements with V and J assigned. A fraction of the clones does not appear; measured against another copy, unresolved V genes explain less than half of the discrepancy, and the remainder lacks a known reason. The D gene and trimming were derived from the DNA, and the V and J assignments and clone size from that table. This sample holds more than 2 million clones; roughly 94% were observed only once. 0.13% of the sample is held by the ten biggest clonotypes.

Points on this clone: The antigen this receptor binds is unknown. No per-base quality is available; no much larger clone lies one base away.

Healthy HIV-negative adults with no recently reported acute infections or vaccinations were included as donors. Every donor was a Caucasian adult residing in Nashville, Tennessee, USA. Magnetic negative selection was used to enrich CD4+ T cells, after which naive cells were positively selected on CD45RA and the negative fraction became the memory subset. Blood was collected by leukapheresis, and PBMCs were isolated by Ficoll-Histopaque density gradient centrifugation and then cryopreserved in liquid nitrogen vapor phase. Purity and quantity of every magnetically sorted T cell population were checked by analytical flow cytometry. Each sorted fraction had its genomic DNA isolated and then quantified by UV absorbance on a Nanodrop 2000c.

Rearrangement joined TRBV30 to TRBJ2-5; TRBD2 lines up with 8 middle nucleotides. The source material was naive CD4+ T cells sorted from blood. Read against the paper, the sample's cell subset or site label means: CD45RA+ positively selected. This TCR derives from a man younger than 35 in good health. The nucleotide sequence reads as follows: TGTGCCTGGAGTGTGGGGCTAGCGGGCCTGGGGGAGACCCAGTACTTC. Translated, this gives CAWSVGLAGLGETQYF.